This entry describes one T cell receptor (beta chain). Its antigen is undetermined. One heparinised blood draw, averaging around 0.12 L, came from each donor. This entry comes from a study of beta chain features in type 1 diabetes. The study's findings and limits: cDNA-based reads could over-represent cells with high TCR expression. Patients' naive, central memory and regulatory TCRB repertoires appeared more alike than those of healthy donors.

Germline loops: CDR1 MNHNY, CDR2 SVGAGI (reference sequence). After removal of 0 bases from V and 6 bases from J, the junction contained 5 bases not matched to a gene. CDR3 size: 15 residues. Reverse transcription of all isolated RNA meant that expressed TCRB transcripts were sequenced. The repertoire was sequenced with immunoSEQ multiplex PCR; TCRdb's copy has only in-frame clones and lacks some. The sample includes roughly 240,000 clones, about 14% of them seen just once. This clonotype originated in a woman in her forties in good health. The sequencing sample was made of naive CD4+ T cells from blood. The genes are TRBV6-6 and TRBJ1-5, with 7 nucleotides matching TRBD1. The CDR3 sequence is CASSYSGTVSQPQHF. Written as DNA, the CDR3 is TGTGCCAGCAGTTACTCCGGGACAGTTAGTCAGCCCCAGCATTTT.